This T cell receptor beta chain is from a study of blood T cells in healthy people across ages. Across the study: Capture via template switching afforded approximately one barcoded beta molecule per two T cells. Study conclusions and caveats: Researchers said unsorted PBMCs prevented a conclusive naive versus antigen-experienced comparison. Older age went with lower TCR beta diversity per million T cells, in a roughly linear way.

It was with a sample-barcoded 5' primer and a J-beta primer mix that a second PCR of roughly 7 to 12 cycles was run. Every cDNA molecule bore a tag from a template-switch adaptor containing 12 random nucleotides. TCRdb independently ran MiXCR on the 5' RACE reads; one entry per CDR3 protein. The sample consists of over 1,500,000 distinct CDR3 sequences, 30% to 40% of them appearing once. With regard to this clonotype: Its antigen is still unknown.

Looked up from germline, CDR1 is DFQATT and CDR2 is SNEGSKA (reference sequence). The V segment lost 1 base and the J segment 13 bases; nucleotides outside the gene matches: 4. The CDR3 consists of 12 residues. This chain uses TRBV20-1 with TRBJ1-6; 7 nucleotides agree with TRBD1. The TCR sequence derives from a human donor in good health. The sequenced sample consisted of blood. The chain's CDR3 is CSARAPTGPLHF. The DNA for the CDR3 is TGCAGTGCTAGAGCACCGACAGGGCCCCTCCACTTT.